Following are 3 T cell receptor beta chains from one sample sequenced in a study of CD8+CD57+ T cells in acquired aplastic anemia. Before being chosen for sequencing, patients had shown CD8+CD57+ cell expansion by flow cytometry. Genomic DNA provided the template from which TCR beta VDJ and CDR3 profiles were obtained. TCRdb called the reads again in MiXCR, with one record for every CDR3 protein. The sample shows fewer than 250,000 distinct CDR3 sequences, 47% of them seen only once. Source material: sorted CD4+, CD8+, or CD8+CD57+ T cells (not recorded which) from PBMCs. The receptors were sampled from a human donor with aplastic anemia.

This clonotype has more than one count but fewer than ten. The CDR3 here is CATTAPGQGSRMGYTF. The CDR3 nucleotides are TGTGCCACGACTGCCCCGGGACAGGGCAGTCGTATGGGCTACACCTTC. The chain links TRBV6-1 to TRBJ1-2; 9 nucleotides line up with TRBD1. Unmatched junction bases numbered 20, after V lost 10 bases and J lost 8 bases. The CDR3 spans 16 residues. Germline V CDR1 and CDR2: MNHNS, SASEGT.

As regards this clonotype: A read error is likely, as this CDR3 ends without the conserved phenylalanine or tryptophan. This chain links TRBV29-1 with TRBJ1-1; perhaps TRBD1 as D (5 bases). Trimming stripped 8 bases from V and 7 bases from J, with 17 bases between. Germline values: CDR1 SQVTM, CDR2 ANQGSEA. This CDR3 is built from 12 residues. CDR3 in DNA: TGCAGCCACTCTTGGGACGGCAGTGAAGCTTTCCTT. This gives the protein CSHSWDGSEAFL.

This clonotype was seen many times. The chain uses TRBV13 and TRBJ1-1; possibly TRBD1 for D (5 bases). The CDR3 runs to 13 residues. CDR1 and CDR2 (germline): PRHDT, FYEKMQ (reference sequence). Trimming took off 5 bases at V and 1 base at J, with 8 bases between the two ends. The CDR3 coding sequence is TGTGCCAGCAGCGATGGACAGAACACTGAAGCTTTCTTT. The encoded protein is CASSDGQNTEAFF.